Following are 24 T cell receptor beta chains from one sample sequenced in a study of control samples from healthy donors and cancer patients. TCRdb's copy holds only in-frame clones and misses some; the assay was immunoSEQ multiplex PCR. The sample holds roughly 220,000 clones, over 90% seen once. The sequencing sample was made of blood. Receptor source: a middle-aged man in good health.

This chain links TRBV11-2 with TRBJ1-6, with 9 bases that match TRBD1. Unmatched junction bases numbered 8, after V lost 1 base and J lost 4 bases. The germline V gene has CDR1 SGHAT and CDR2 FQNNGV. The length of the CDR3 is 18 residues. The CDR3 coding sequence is TGTGCCAGCAGCTTAGGATCGGGACAGGGTGGTTATAATTCACCCCTCCACTTT. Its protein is CASSLGSGQGGYNSPLHF.

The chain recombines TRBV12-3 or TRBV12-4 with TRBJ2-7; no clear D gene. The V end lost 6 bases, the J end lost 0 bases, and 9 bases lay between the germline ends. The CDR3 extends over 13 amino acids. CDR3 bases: TGTGCCAGCAGACGAGGACCCTCCTACGAGCAGTACGTC. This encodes CASRRGPSYEQYV.

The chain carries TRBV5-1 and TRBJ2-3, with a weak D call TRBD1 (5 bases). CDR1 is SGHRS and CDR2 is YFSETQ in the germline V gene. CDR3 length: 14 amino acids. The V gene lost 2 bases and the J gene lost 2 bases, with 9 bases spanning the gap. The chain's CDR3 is CASSLGHDTDTQYF. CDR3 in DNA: TGCGCCAGCAGCTTAGGACACGACACAGATACGCAGTATTTT.

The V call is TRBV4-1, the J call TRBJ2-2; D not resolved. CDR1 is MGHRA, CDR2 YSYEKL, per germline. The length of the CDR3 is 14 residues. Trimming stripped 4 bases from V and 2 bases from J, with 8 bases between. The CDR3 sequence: CASSPRPNTGELFF. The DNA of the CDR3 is TGCGCCAGCAGCCCGCGGCCCAACACCGGGGAGCTGTTTTTT.

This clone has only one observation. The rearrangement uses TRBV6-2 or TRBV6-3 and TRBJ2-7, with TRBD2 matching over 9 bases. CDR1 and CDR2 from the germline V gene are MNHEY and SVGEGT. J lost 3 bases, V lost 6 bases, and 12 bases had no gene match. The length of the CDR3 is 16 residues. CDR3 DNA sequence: TGTGCCAGCAGCCCACACACGCTAGCGGGGCGCTACGAGCAGTACTTC. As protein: CASSPHTLAGRYEQYF.

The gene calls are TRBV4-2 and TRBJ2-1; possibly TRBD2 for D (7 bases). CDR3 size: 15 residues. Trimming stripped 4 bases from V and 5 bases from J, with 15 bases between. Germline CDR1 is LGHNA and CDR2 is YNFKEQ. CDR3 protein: CASSPGGGGNNEQFF. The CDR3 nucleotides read TGTGCCAGCAGCCCCGGCGGGGGCGGAAACAATGAGCAGTTCTTC.

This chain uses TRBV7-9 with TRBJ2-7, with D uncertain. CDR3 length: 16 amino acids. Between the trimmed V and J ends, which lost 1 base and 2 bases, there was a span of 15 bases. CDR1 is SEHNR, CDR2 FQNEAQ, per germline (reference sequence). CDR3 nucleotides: TGTGCCAGCAGCTTAGTCCAAACGGGTCAAACCTACGAGCAGTACTTC. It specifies CASSLVQTGQTYEQYF.

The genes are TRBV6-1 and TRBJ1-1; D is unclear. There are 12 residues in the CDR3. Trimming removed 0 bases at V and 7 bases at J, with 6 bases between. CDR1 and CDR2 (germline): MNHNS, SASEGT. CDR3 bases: TGTGCCAGCAGTGAAGCGAGGGTTGAAGCTTTCTTT. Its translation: CASSEARVEAFF.

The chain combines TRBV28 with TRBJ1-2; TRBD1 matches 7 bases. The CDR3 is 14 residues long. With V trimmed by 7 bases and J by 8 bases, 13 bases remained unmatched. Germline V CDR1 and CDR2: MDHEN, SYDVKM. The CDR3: CASTSSGRGGGYTF. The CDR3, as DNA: TGTGCCAGCACCTCTTCGGGGAGAGGGGGCGGCTACACCTTC.

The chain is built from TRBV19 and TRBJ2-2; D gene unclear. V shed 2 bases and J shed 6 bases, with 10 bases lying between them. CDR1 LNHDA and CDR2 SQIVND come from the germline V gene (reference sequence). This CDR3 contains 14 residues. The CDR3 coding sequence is TGTGCCAGTAGTATAATGAGCGCCTCCGGGGAGCTGTTTTTT. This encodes CASSIMSASGELFF.

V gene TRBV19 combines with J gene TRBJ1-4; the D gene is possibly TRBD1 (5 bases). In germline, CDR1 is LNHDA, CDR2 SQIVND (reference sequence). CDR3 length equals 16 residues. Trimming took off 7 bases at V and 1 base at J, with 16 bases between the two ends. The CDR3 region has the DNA TGTGCCAGTAAAAATCAACCGGGACGAACTAATGAAAAACTGTTTTTT. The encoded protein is CASKNQPGRTNEKLFF.

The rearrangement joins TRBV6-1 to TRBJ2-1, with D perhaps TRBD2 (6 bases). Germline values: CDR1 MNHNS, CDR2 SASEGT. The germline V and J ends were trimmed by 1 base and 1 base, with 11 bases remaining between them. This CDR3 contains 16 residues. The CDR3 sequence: CASSEGRGHSYNEQFF. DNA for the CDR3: TGTGCCAGCAGTGAAGGGCGGGGTCATTCCTACAATGAGCAGTTCTTC.

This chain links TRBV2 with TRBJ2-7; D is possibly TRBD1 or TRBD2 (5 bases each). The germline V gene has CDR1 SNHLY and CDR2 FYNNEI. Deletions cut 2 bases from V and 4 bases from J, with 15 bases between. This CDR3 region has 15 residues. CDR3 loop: CASSELNRGKYEQYV. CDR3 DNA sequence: TGTGCCAGCAGTGAACTGAATCGGGGCAAATACGAGCAGTACGTC.

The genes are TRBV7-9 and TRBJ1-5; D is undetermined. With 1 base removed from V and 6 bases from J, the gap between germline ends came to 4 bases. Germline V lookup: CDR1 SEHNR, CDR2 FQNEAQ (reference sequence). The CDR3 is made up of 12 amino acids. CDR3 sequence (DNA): TGTGCCAGCAGCTTAGATCTTCAGCCCCAGCATTTT. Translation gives CASSLDLQPQHF.

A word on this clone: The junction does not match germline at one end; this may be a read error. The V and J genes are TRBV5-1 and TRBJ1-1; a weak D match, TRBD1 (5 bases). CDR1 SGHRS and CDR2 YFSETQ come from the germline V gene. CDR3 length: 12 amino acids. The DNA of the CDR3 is TGCGCCAGGCCAGCAGGGAACGCTGAAGCTTTCTTT. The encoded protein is CARPAGNAEAFF.

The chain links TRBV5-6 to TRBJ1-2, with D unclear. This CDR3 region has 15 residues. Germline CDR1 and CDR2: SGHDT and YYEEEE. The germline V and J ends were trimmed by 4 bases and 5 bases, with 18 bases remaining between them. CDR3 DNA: TGTGCCAGCAGCCTATGGAGAGTGAATATGTATGGCTACACCTTC. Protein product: CASSLWRVNMYGYTF.

The CDR3: CASSHSGGNYGYTF. CDR3 nucleotides: TGTGCCAGCAGCCACTCCGGGGGTAACTATGGCTACACCTTC. The genes are TRBV5-4 and TRBJ1-2; D may be TRBD1 (5 bases). The V gene lost 4 bases and the J gene lost 1 base, with 11 bases spanning the gap. The CDR3 contains 14 residues. Per germline, CDR1 SGHNT and CDR2 YYREEE (reference sequence).

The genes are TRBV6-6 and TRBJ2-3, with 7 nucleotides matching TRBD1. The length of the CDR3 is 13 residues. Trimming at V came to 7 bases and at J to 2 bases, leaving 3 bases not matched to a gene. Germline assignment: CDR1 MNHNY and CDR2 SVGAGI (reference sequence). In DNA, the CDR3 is TGTGCCAGCATCGACAGGGACACAGATACGCAGTATTTT. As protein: CASIDRDTDTQYF.

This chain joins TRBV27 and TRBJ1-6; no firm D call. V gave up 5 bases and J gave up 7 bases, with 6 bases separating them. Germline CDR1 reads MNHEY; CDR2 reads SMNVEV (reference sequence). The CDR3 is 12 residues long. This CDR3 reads CASSNRNSPLHF. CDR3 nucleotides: TGTGCCAGCAGTAACAGAAATTCACCCCTCCACTTT.

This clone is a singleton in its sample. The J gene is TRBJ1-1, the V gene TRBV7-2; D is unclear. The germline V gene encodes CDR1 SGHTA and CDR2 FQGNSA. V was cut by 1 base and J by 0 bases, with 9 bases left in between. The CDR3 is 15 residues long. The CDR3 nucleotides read TGTGCCAGCAGCTTAGTCGCGGTAATGAACACTGAAGCTTTCTTT. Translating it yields CASSLVAVMNTEAFF.

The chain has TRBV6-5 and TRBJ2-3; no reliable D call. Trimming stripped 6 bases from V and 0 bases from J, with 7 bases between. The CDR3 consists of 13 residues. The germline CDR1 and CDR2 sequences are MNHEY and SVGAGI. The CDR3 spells CASRSTSTDTQYF. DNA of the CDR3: TGTGCCAGCAGGTCTACAAGCACAGATACGCAGTATTTT.

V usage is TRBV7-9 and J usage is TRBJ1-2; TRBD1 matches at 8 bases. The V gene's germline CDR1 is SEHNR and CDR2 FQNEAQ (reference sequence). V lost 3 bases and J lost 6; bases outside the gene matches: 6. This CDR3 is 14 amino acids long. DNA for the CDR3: TGTGCCAGCAGCTTCCAGACAGGGGAGAATGGCTACACCTTC. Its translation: CASSFQTGENGYTF. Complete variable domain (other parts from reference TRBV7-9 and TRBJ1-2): DTGVSQNPRHKITKRGQNVTFRCDPISEHNRLYWYRQTLGQGPEFLTYFQNEAQLEKSRLLSDRFSAERPKGSFSTLEIQRTEQGDSAMYLCASSFQTGENGYTFGSGTRLTVV.

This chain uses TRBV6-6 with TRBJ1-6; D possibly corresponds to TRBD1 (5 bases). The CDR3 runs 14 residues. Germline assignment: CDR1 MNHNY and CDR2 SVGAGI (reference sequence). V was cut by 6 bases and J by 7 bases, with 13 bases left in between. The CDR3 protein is CASRRDAGNSPLHF. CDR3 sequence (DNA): TGTGCCAGCAGGCGGGACGCGGGGAATTCACCCCTCCACTTT.

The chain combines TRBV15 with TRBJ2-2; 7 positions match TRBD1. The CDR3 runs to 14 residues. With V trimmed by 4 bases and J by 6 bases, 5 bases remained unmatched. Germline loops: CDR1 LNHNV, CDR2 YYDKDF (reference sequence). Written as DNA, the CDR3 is TGTGCCACCAGCATCCGACAGGGCGCCGGGGAGCTGTTTTTT. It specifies CATSIRQGAGELFF.